This TCR beta chain comes out of a study of metastatic and nonmetastatic thyroid tumors. Study-wide context: For malignant and benign thyroid patients, tumor or nodule tissue and blood were the sources whose repertoires were compared.

Among the patients, none had received any treatment before thyroid surgery. Germline V gene data show CDR1 as MDHEN and CDR2 as SYDVKM. With 6 bases removed from V and 6 bases from J, the gap between germline ends came to 12 bases. This CDR3 is built from 12 residues. Authors' analysis steps: It was from CDR3 differences across clinicopathological groups that a distant-metastasis classifier for papillary thyroid cancer was built. Using MiXCR, TCRdb reanalyzed the PCR reads. These V and J calls rely on TCRdb rather than the paper's analysis. The sample holds tens of thousands of clones, 14% seen once. The sample was blood. The clonotype originates from a male donor with papillary thyroid cancer or a benign thyroid nodule (not recorded which). Some clones in this sample may be carry-over from other donors' samples. V and J are TRBV28 and TRBJ2-7; D perhaps matches TRBD2 (6 bases). The CDR3 nucleotides read TGTGCCAGCAGGACGCGGGATCGCGAGCAGTACTTC. Translation: CASRTRDREQYF.